Below are 27 T cell receptor beta chains sequenced from a single sample in a study of shared clonotypes between healthy human individuals. Generated by immunoSEQ multiplex PCR, the TCRdb table keeps only in-frame clones and is missing some. This table holds about 2.3 million clones, about 90% found once. The sequenced sample consisted of naive CD4+ T cells from PBMCs. Documented subset: CD45RA+ positively selected. Source of these receptors: a man aged 18 to 30 in good health. Some clones in this sample may be carry-over from other donors' samples.

This rearrangement joins TRBV7-2 to TRBJ2-7; D not certain. With 4 bases removed from V and 2 bases from J, the gap between germline ends came to 9 bases. The CDR3 totals 13 residues. Germline V gene sequence: CDR1 SGHTA, CDR2 FQGNSA. The CDR3 region is CASSSAPPYEQYF. Here the CDR3 DNA reads TGTGCCAGCAGCTCCGCTCCGCCCTACGAGCAGTACTTC.

The chain couples TRBV29-1 to TRBJ2-5; TRBD2 might be the D (6 bases). The germline V gene has CDR1 SQVTM and CDR2 ANQGSEA. CDR3 length: 16 residues. The V gene lost 3 bases and the J gene lost 4 bases, with 21 bases spanning the gap. The CDR3 coding sequence is TGCAGCGTTGAGGAGCCGGGACTTGGGGTGGGAGAGACCCAGTACTTC. As protein: CSVEEPGLGVGETQYF.

CDR3 bases: TGTGCCAGCAGTCCCCCCGGAGGGGGCAGGCAGCCCCAGCATTTT. It is translated as CASSPPGGGRQPQHF. The V call is TRBV28, the J call TRBJ1-5; 7 bases are a match to TRBD1. Germline V CDR1 and CDR2: MDHEN, SYDVKM. The CDR3 has 15 amino acids. V lost 5 bases, J lost 7 bases, and 11 bases stayed unmatched.

V usage is TRBV2 and J usage is TRBJ1-3; TRBD1 aligns across 11 bases. From germline, CDR1 is SNHLY and CDR2 FYNNEI. With 6 bases clipped from V and 2 bases from J, the junction kept 3 bases outside the gene matches. There are 15 residues in the CDR3. The CDR3 loop reads CASSGQGAPGNTIYF. CDR3 bases: TGTGCCAGCAGCGGACAGGGGGCGCCTGGAAACACCATATATTTT.

The chain is built from TRBV2 and TRBJ2-7; 7 bases are shared with TRBD2. The CDR3 spans 14 residues. The germline V gene encodes CDR1 SNHLY and CDR2 FYNNEI. With V trimmed by 8 bases and J by 6 bases, 13 bases remained unmatched. Written as DNA, the CDR3 is TGTGCCAGCGGGATGGGGGGAGGGCCTAGCGAGCAGTACTTC. Translation: CASGMGGGPSEQYF.

Note on this clone: This sample includes further DNA sequences coding for the same CDR3. The chain links TRBV19 to TRBJ1-3; D uncertain. The ends were cut back, 1 base at V and 0 bases at J, with 7 bases in the middle. The germline V gene has CDR1 LNHDA and CDR2 SQIVND (reference sequence). The CDR3 length is 15 residues. CDR3 region: CASSIARSSGNTIYF. The CDR3 bases are TGTGCCAGTAGTATAGCAAGGAGCTCTGGAAACACCATATATTTT.

The V gene is TRBV28, the J gene TRBJ2-7, with 7 positions matching TRBD1. Germline trimming cut 5 bases from V and 0 bases from J; bases unmatched to any gene: 10. CDR3 size: 16 residues. In germline, CDR1 is MDHEN, CDR2 SYDVKM. For the CDR3, the DNA is TGTGCCAGCAGTCCCCCGGACAGGCTCGGCTCCTACGAGCAGTACTTC. Translated: CASSPPDRLGSYEQYF.

This clone appeared once. The chain combines TRBV21-1 with TRBJ2-3; the tabulated D call, TRBD2, remains unverified against the DNA. TRBV21-1 is noted as a pseudogene. There are 15 residues in the CDR3. The CDR3 loop is CASSKCPLPTDTQYF. The CDR3 bases are TGTGCCAGCAGCAAATGTCCACTTCCCACAGATACGCAGTATTTT.

The CDR3 is CATGTGSEEPQHF. CDR3 sequence (DNA): TGTGCCACCGGGACAGGATCGGAGGAGCCCCAGCATTTT. The chain recombines TRBV10-3 with TRBJ1-5; 8 bases are a match to TRBD1. The length of the CDR3 is 13 residues. The J segment lost 8 bases and the V segment lost 10 bases, leaving 10 bases of the junction unmatched. Germline CDR1 reads ENHRY; CDR2 reads SYGVKD.

The rearrangement uses TRBV7-9 and TRBJ1-2; D perhaps matches TRBD1 (6 bases). Between the trimmed V and J ends, which lost 3 bases and 8 bases, there was a span of 13 bases. This CDR3 region has 13 residues. CDR1 is SEHNR, CDR2 FQNEAQ, per germline (reference sequence). The CDR3 region has the DNA TGTGCCAGCAGCTTTCGGGGGGCCGACGGCTACACCTTC. Amino acid sequence: CASSFRGADGYTF.

Notes on this clone: Additional DNA sequences in this sample encode the identical CDR3. The chain couples TRBV5-1 to TRBJ2-3; possibly TRBD1 for D (6 bases). Trimming stripped 1 base from V and 0 bases from J, with 6 bases between. The CDR3 is made up of 14 amino acids. CDR1 SGHRS and CDR2 YFSETQ come from the germline V gene. The CDR3 loop reads CASSLTGSTDTQYF. In nucleotides, the CDR3 is TGCGCCAGCAGCTTGACAGGGAGCACAGATACGCAGTATTTT.

The rearrangement links TRBV5-4 to TRBJ1-1; 7 positions match TRBD1. CDR3 size: 15 residues. The germline V gene encodes CDR1 SGHNT and CDR2 YYREEE (reference sequence). The junction had 7 bases not matched to a gene; V was cut back by 3 bases and J by 2 bases. The CDR3 DNA is TGTGCCAGCAGCTCCCCCAGACAGGGTAACACTGAAGCTTTCTTT. This encodes CASSSPRQGNTEAFF.

The J gene is TRBJ2-5, the V gene TRBV10-3; possible D gene TRBD1, 6 bases. The J call is doubtful: the DNA matches TRBJ2-7 better. The CDR3 runs to 12 residues. Germline-derived CDR1 and CDR2 are ENHRY and SYGVKD. The CDR3 nucleotides are TGTGCCTCCCGGGACACCCCCTACGAGCAGTACTTC. Protein sequence: CASRDTPYEQYF.

The chain uses TRBV5-6 and TRBJ1-3; no definite D call. Trimming pared 1 base from V and 0 bases from J, leaving 8 bases between. This CDR3 has 15 residues. The germline CDR1 and CDR2 sequences are SGHDT and YYEEEE. The CDR3, as DNA: TGTGCCAGCAGCTTGATAGGAGCCTCTGGAAACACCATATATTTT. Protein sequence: CASSLIGASGNTIYF. The full variable domain, in which reference TRBV5-6 and TRBJ1-3 provide the parts outside the CDR3, is DAGVTQSPTHLIKTRGQQVTLRCSPKSGHDTVSWYQQALGQGPQFIFQYYEEEERQRGNFPDRFSGHQFPNYSSELNVNALLLGDSALYLCASSLIGASGNTIYFGEGSWLTVV.

Remarks on this clone: This same CDR3 is encoded by further DNA sequences in the sample. V and J are TRBV9 and TRBJ1-1; TRBD1 is a possible D gene (6 bases). In germline, CDR1 is SGDLS, CDR2 YYNGEE. Trimming left V 3 bases short and J 2 bases short, with 8 bases between. The CDR3 is 13 residues long. CDR3 protein: CASSGTVNTEAFF. Here the CDR3 DNA reads TGTGCCAGCAGCGGGACAGTTAACACTGAAGCTTTCTTT. Complete variable domain (other parts from reference TRBV9 and TRBJ1-1): DSGVTQTPKHLITATGQRVTLRCSPRSGDLSVYWYQQSLDQGLQFLIQYYNGEERAKGNILERFSAQQFPDLHSELNLSSLELGDSALYFCASSGTVNTEAFFGQGTRLTVV.

V and J are TRBV5-1 and TRBJ1-2; unclear D gene. The CDR3 runs to 14 residues. Trimming shortened V by 5 bases and J by 5 bases, and 16 bases separated the two germline ends. CDR1 is SGHRS and CDR2 is YFSETQ in the germline V gene. The CDR3 sequence is CASRTMTEDYGYTF. In DNA form, the CDR3 reads TGCGCCAGCAGGACCATGACGGAAGATTATGGCTACACCTTC. Supplemented by reference TRBV5-1 and TRBJ1-2, the full variable domain reads KAGVTQTPRYLIKTRGQQVTLSCSPISGHRSVSWYQQTPGQGLQFLFEYFSETQRNKGNFPGRFSGRQFSNSRSEMNVSTLELGDSALYLCASRTMTEDYGYTFGSGTRLTVV.

The rearrangement links TRBV7-9 to TRBJ2-3; perhaps TRBD2 as D (5 bases). CDR3 length: 14 amino acids. V was shortened by 3 bases and J by 7 bases, with 14 bases between the two germline ends. CDR1 and CDR2 from the germline V gene are SEHNR and FQNEAQ (reference sequence). DNA for the CDR3: TGTGCCAGCAGCTTCTGGGCTAGCACGAATACGCAGTATTTT. Protein sequence: CASSFWASTNTQYF.

This chain links TRBV7-8 with TRBJ2-7; D ambiguous. CDR3 length equals 14 residues. Germline V gene data show CDR1 as SGHVS and CDR2 as FQNEAQ. V was clipped by 5 bases and J by 0 bases, with 11 bases between them. The DNA for the CDR3 is TGTGCCAGCAGCCAACGGCCGGGCTCCTACGAGCAGTACTTC. Residues: CASSQRPGSYEQYF.

V gene TRBV6-1 combines with J gene TRBJ2-1; 7 nucleotides line up with TRBD2. V was pared by 5 bases and J by 5 bases, with 9 bases of the junction left unmatched. The CDR3 is 15 amino acids. Per germline, CDR1 MNHNS and CDR2 SASEGT. The CDR3: CASSPHGGLDNEQFF. In DNA form, the CDR3 reads TGTGCCAGCAGTCCCCATGGCGGACTAGACAATGAGCAGTTCTTC.

The V gene is TRBV2, the J gene TRBJ2-5, with 10 bases identical to TRBD2. Germline CDR1 reads SNHLY; CDR2 reads FYNNEI. The ends lost 8 bases at V and 5 bases at J; junction bases unmatched: 23. There are 19 residues in the CDR3. CDR3 coding DNA: TGTGCCAGCCACTCACCTGGCGGGGTAGCGGGAGGTCAGGGGGAGACCCAGTACTTC. Encoded protein: CASHSPGGVAGGQGETQYF.

This chain connects TRBV5-1 to TRBJ1-3; D gene uncertain. CDR3 size: 16 residues. V was clipped by 0 bases and J by 4 bases, with 14 bases between them. CDR1 is SGHRS and CDR2 is YFSETQ in the germline V gene. In nucleotides, the CDR3 is TGCGCCAGCAGCTTGGAGGCTCCTATGGGAGGAAACACCATATATTTT. Protein: CASSLEAPMGGNTIYF.

This clone appeared once. The rearrangement joins TRBV5-8 to TRBJ2-2; D possibly corresponds to TRBD2 (6 bases). The CDR3 runs to 15 residues. From germline, CDR1 is SGHTS and CDR2 YDEGEE. Trimming took off 4 bases at V and 0 bases at J, with 10 bases between the two ends. CDR3 loop: CASSVGLTNTGELFF. Written as DNA, the CDR3 is TGTGCCAGCAGCGTGGGACTTACGAACACCGGGGAGCTGTTTTTT.

The chain is built from TRBV5-6 and TRBJ2-7; 9 bases fit TRBD2. The CDR3 is made up of 17 amino acids. Germline trimming cut 4 bases from V and 5 bases from J; bases unmatched to any gene: 16. Germline CDR1 is SGHDT and CDR2 is YYEEEE. The CDR3 protein is CASSPLRFSGSRNEQYF. CDR3 sequence (DNA): TGTGCCAGCAGCCCCCTTAGGTTTAGCGGGAGTAGGAACGAGCAGTACTTC. Full variable domain (outside the CDR3, taken from reference TRBV5-6 and TRBJ2-7): DAGVTQSPTHLIKTRGQQVTLRCSPKSGHDTVSWYQQALGQGPQFIFQYYEEEERQRGNFPDRFSGHQFPNYSSELNVNALLLGDSALYLCASSPLRFSGSRNEQYFGPGTRLTVT.

CDR3 region: CASSLDGRVDNQPQHF. CDR3 nucleotides: TGCGCCAGCAGCTTGGATGGCAGGGTAGACAATCAGCCCCAGCATTTT. This chain joins TRBV5-1 and TRBJ1-5; the D gene is possibly TRBD1 (5 bases). This CDR3 is built from 16 residues. Germline V gene data show CDR1 as SGHRS and CDR2 as YFSETQ. V dropped 0 bases and J dropped 3 bases, with 13 bases sitting between them. Drawing the rest from reference TRBV5-1 and TRBJ1-5, the complete variable domain is KAGVTQTPRYLIKTRGQQVTLSCSPISGHRSVSWYQQTPGQGLQFLFEYFSETQRNKGNFPGRFSGRQFSNSRSEMNVSTLELGDSALYLCASSLDGRVDNQPQHFGDGTRLSIL.

This sequence joins TRBV28 and TRBJ1-3; D is unclear. CDR3 length: 14 residues. The V gene lost 8 bases and the J gene lost 0 bases, with 11 bases spanning the gap. Germline V gene lookup returns CDR1 MDHEN and CDR2 SYDVKM. The CDR3 region is CASRQRDSGNTIYF. The DNA for the CDR3 is TGTGCCAGCCGGCAGCGAGACTCTGGAAACACCATATATTTT.

The rearrangement links TRBV5-1 to TRBJ2-1; possible D gene TRBD1, 5 bases. CDR3 length: 17 residues. Germline CDR1 reads SGHRS; CDR2 reads YFSETQ. V was cut by 0 bases and J by 4 bases, with 17 bases left in between. This chain's CDR3 is CASSLVWGPSTYNEQFF. The CDR3 DNA reads as TGCGCCAGCAGCTTGGTTTGGGGCCCTTCAACATACAATGAGCAGTTCTTC.

The chain employs TRBV7-2 and TRBJ2-5; D is unresolved. This CDR3 comprises 15 residues. Per the germline V gene, CDR1 is SGHTA and CDR2 is FQGNSA. With 5 bases removed from V and 3 bases from J, the gap between germline ends came to 16 bases. The CDR3 protein is CASSDESEFKETQYF. The CDR3 DNA follows: TGTGCCAGCAGCGACGAGTCAGAATTCAAAGAGACCCAGTACTTC.